Below are 9 T cell receptor beta chains sequenced from a single sample in a study of blood T cell repertoires in COVID-19. TCRdb's copy holds only in-frame clones and misses some; the assay was immunoSEQ multiplex PCR. Of about 480,000 clones in the sample, roughly 90% are singletons; the top ten hold 1.8%. Material for sequencing was PBMCs or T cells enriched from blood (not recorded which). The origin of the receptors is a woman aged 40-49 years who had recovered from COVID-19.

This clone was seen once. This sequence joins TRBV11-2 and TRBJ2-1; TRBD2 aligns across 8 bases. CDR1 is SGHAT, CDR2 FQNNGV, per germline. The CDR3 is 16 residues long. The trim removed 0 bases at V and 4 bases at J, leaving 5 bases unmatched. The CDR3 here is CASSLESSGPYNEQFF. CDR3 DNA: TGTGCCAGCAGCTTAGAGTCTAGCGGGCCGTACAATGAGCAGTTCTTC.

The chain uses TRBV4-3 and TRBJ2-1, with 14 bases matching TRBD2. The CDR3 length is 16 residues. CDR1 LGHNA and CDR2 YSLEER come from the germline V gene. V shed 0 bases and J 9 bases; nucleotides not matched to a gene: 4. The CDR3 reads CASSQDGLAGGTEQFF. The CDR3 DNA reads TGCGCCAGCAGCCAAGACGGACTAGCGGGAGGTACTGAGCAGTTCTTC.

The CDR3 DNA reads as TGTGCCAGCAGTTTCCAGAGTCAGGGGGAAATCTCCTACGAGCAGTACTTC. Amino acids: CASSFQSQGEISYEQYF. J is TRBJ2-7 and V is TRBV28, with 7 positions matching TRBD1. This CDR3 contains 17 residues. Germline-derived CDR1 and CDR2 are MDHEN and SYDVKM. Trimming cost V 3 bases and J 0 bases; bases outside gene matches: 11.

V usage is TRBV5-4 and J usage is TRBJ1-2, with TRBD1 identical over 7 bases. V shed 1 base and J 7 bases; nucleotides not matched to a gene: 10. Per germline, CDR1 SGHNT and CDR2 YYREEE (reference sequence). CDR3 size: 15 residues. As DNA, the CDR3 is TGTGCCAGCAGCTTGATACAGGGGTCCCTAGGTGGCTACACCTTC. Translated, it gives CASSLIQGSLGGYTF.

The V and J genes are TRBV10-3 and TRBJ2-7; 7 positions agree with TRBD2. J was trimmed by 4 bases and V by 3 bases; bases with no gene match: 18. The CDR3 sequence is 18 residues long. From germline, CDR1 is ENHRY and CDR2 SYGVKD. CDR3 nucleotides: TGTGCCATCAGTGAACCTGGTAGGGCGGGGGAATCTGGTTACGAGCAGTACTTC. This translates into CAISEPGRAGESGYEQYF.

The J gene is TRBJ1-1, the V gene TRBV24-1; D is perhaps TRBD1 (6 bases). This CDR3 has 11 amino acids. The germline CDR1 and CDR2 sequences are KGHDR and SFDVKD. V shed 10 bases and J shed 7 bases, with 12 bases lying between them. The CDR3 DNA reads TGTGCCACTACTCAGGGGCATGAAGCTTTCTTT. Protein sequence: CATTQGHEAFF.

This sequence joins TRBV27 and TRBJ1-1; TRBD1 is a possible D gene (5 bases). CDR3 length: 16 residues. Between the trimmed V and J ends, which lost 2 bases and 0 bases, there was a span of 13 bases. Germline CDR1 is MNHEY and CDR2 is SMNVEV (reference sequence). CDR3 DNA: TGTGCCAGCAGTTTACTCGGCGGGGCGTTGAACACTGAAGCTTTCTTT. This encodes CASSLLGGALNTEAFF.

This clone turned up a few times. The rearrangement joins TRBV4-3 to TRBJ1-4; no clear D. The CDR3 covers 16 residues. The V gene's germline CDR1 is LGHNA and CDR2 YSLEER. The V gene lost 1 base and the J gene lost 6 bases, with 15 bases spanning the gap. The CDR3 here is CASSQAVRGMDEKLFF. The CDR3 DNA is TGCGCCAGCAGCCAAGCGGTCCGGGGTATGGATGAAAAACTGTTTTTT.

The CDR3 sequence: CASSLTRTQGARNQPQHF. The CDR3 nucleotides read TGTGCCAGCAGCTTAACTAGGACCCAGGGGGCGCGTAATCAGCCCCAGCATTTT. The chain recombines TRBV7-9 with TRBJ1-5; 8 bases agree with TRBD1. The junction had 13 bases not matched to a gene; V was cut back by 2 bases and J by 4 bases. Germline values: CDR1 SEHNR, CDR2 FQNEAQ (reference sequence). The CDR3 has 18 residues. Complete variable domain (other parts from reference TRBV7-9 and TRBJ1-5): DTGVSQNPRHKITKRGQNVTFRCDPISEHNRLYWYRQTLGQGPEFLTYFQNEAQLEKSRLLSDRFSAERPKGSFSTLEIQRTEQGDSAMYLCASSLTRTQGARNQPQHFGDGTRLSIL.